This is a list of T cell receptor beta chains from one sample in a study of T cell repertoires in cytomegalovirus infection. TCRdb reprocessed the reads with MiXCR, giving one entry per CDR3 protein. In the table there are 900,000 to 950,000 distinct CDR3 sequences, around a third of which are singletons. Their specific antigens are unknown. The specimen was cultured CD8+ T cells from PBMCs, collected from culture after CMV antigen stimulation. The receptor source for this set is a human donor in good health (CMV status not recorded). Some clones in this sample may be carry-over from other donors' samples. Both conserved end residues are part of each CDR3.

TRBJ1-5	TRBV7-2	CASSLGRGHGLKPQHF
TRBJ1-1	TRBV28	CASSLTLTGYNTEAFF
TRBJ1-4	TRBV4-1	CASSQDPPGGNEKLFF
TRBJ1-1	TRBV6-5	CASSYSTFKNTEAFF
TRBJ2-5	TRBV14	CASSQVITSTREGETQYF
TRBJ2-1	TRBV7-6	CASSFSIAGGHNEQFF
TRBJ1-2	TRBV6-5	CASSFSTADYGYTF
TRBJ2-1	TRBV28	CASRRVGGYGEQFF
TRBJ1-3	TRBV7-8	CASSSGEPYGNTIYF
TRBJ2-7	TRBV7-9	CASEGAYEQYF
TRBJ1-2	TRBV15	CATSRDKGMGYGYTF
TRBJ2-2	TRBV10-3	CAFRTDTGELFF
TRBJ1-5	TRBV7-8	CASSSRKGQYQPQHF
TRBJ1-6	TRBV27	CASSPDRGLSNSPLHF
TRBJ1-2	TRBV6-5	CASSYTGTGLGDYGYTF
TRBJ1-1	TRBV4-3	CASSHEIGTATAEAFF
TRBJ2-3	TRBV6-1	CASSYKGYRTDTQYF
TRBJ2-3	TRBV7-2	CASSLFRRTSGGRDTQYF
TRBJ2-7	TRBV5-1	CASSYAQGPYEQYF
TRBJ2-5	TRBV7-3	CASSFTGGGGETQYF
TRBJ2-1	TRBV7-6	CANSLSGYPYNEQFF
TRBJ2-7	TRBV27	CASHPSGLADYEQYF
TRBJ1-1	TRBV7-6	CASSSRGTSNTEAFF
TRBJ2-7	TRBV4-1	CASSRGRDRVVEQYF
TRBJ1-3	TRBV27	CASSPLGSGNTIYF
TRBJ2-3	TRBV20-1	CSARVPGTSGDRSF
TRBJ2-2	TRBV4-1	CASSHSNPGFGELFF
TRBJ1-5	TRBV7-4	CASSQTGQGAGQPQHF
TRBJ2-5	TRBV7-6	CASGPLAGDQETQYF
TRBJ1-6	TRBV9	CASSVDGVNSPLHF
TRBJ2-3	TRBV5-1	CASSFVALRDTQYF
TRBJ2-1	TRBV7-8	CASSLRLAINEQFF
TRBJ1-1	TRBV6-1	CASKDAGRFPLEEAFF
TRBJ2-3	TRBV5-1	CASSREVGGFTDTQYF
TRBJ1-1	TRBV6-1	CASSWGAIEVTEAFF
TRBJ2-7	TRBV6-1	CASSENPGSYEQYF
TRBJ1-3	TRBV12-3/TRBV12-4	CASSLKGTGGNTIYF
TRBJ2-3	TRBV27	CASSFVGPGADTQYF
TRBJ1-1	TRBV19	CASSPRKGTEAFF
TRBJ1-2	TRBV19	CASEGRQRTF
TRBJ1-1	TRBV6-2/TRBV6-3	CASSYSRAPGGTEAFF
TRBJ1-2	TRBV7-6	CASSLGQMLTANYGYTF
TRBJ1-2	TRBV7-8	CASSSRGAYGYTF
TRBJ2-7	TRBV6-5	CASSYTTGTGEYEQYF
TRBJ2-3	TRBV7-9	CASIMLGGSTDTQYF
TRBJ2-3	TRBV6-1	CASSNPGTSGSTDTQYF
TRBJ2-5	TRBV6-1	CASSFGGGEETQYF
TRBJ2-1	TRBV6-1	CASSEFGGASSYNEQFF
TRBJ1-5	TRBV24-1	CATSGRGGNQPQHF